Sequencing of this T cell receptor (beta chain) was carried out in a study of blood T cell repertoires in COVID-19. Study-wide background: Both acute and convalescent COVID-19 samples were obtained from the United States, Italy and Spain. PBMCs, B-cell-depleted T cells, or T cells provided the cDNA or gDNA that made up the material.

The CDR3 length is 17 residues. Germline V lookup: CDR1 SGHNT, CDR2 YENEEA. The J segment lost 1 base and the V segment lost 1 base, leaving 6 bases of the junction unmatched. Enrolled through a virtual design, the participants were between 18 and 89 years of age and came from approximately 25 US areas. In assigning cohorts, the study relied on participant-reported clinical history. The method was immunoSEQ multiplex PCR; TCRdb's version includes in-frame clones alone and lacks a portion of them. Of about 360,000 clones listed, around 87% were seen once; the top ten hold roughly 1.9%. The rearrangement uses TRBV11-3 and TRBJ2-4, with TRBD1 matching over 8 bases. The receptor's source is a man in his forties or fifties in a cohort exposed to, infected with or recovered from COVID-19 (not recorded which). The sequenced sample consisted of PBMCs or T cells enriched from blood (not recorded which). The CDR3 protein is CASSLGPRQGAKNIQYF. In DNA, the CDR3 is TGTGCCAGCAGCTTAGGCCCCCGACAGGGGGCCAAAAACATTCAGTACTTC. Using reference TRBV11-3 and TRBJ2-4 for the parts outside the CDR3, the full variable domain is EAGVVQSPRYKIIEKKQPVAFWCNPISGHNTLYWYLQNLGQGPELLIRYENEEAVDDSQLPKDRFSAERLKGVDSTLKIQPAELGDSAVYLCASSLGPRQGAKNIQYFGAGTRLSVL.